This TCR beta chain was identified during a study of blood T cell repertoires in COVID-19 (dated by TCRdb to 2018 to 2021). The study in broad terms: The collaborator samples originated in the United States, Italy and Spain and spanned the acute and convalescent phases of COVID-19. The material from the prospective study consisted of cDNA or gDNA derived from T cells, B-cell-depleted T cells, or PBMCs. Subjects who had been exposed to COVID-19, were actively infected with it, or had recovered from it provided the deeply sampled blood TCRbeta repertoires that made up the dataset. The repertoires were released in a freely available public database meant as a resource for research on the immune response to SARS-CoV-2. The samples were drawn from two sources: the first 160 participants of the ongoing ImmuneRACE study, and about 1,300 subjects contributed by 6 global collaborators. A de-identified subject ID, COVID-19 status, age in years and sex were almost always included in the sample metadata. HLA class I and class II types, where available, came from metadata supplied by the sample provider rather than from assay-based typing. The paper's findings and limits, for the study overall: How much clinical and demographic metadata was included differed by source and by participant, and the metadata was provided uncurated.

The germline V gene sets CDR1 to SGHRS and CDR2 to YFSETQ. The CDR3 contains 14 residues, cysteine and phenylalanine counted. The only DNA kept is the CDR3, 42 bases in frame from the first base. V lost 4 bases and J lost 6 bases, and the count of bases not matched to a germline gene is 4. This clone was counted once. What antigen it recognizes has not been identified. Within one base of it there is no much larger clone, and no base qualities were kept. Whole blood was collected in K2EDTA tubes by collaborating institutions according to the institutions' own protocols. For TCRbeta analysis, collaborator samples were shipped as frozen whole blood, as isolated PBMCs, or as DNA extracted from either sample type. TCRbeta CDR3 regions were amplified from genomic DNA using the immunoSEQ Assay, a bias-controlled multiplex PCR. The study's own analysis went as follows. Nucleated cell counts per sample were estimated from amplification of reference gene primers within the assay. Sequence reads were collapsed and filtered to measure the absolute abundance of every unique TCRbeta CDR3 rearrangement. Productive Simpson clonality was computed per sample as the square root of Simpson's diversity index over productive rearrangements. Here the immuneACCESS table is served through TCRdb, limited to in-frame sequences with V and J called. Missing clones are a known gap in these copies; in checked studies unresolved V genes cover under half, and the rest lacks a known reason. V and J calls and clone size are those listed in that table; D and trimming were worked out from the DNA. The sample has 95,000 to 110,000 clones on record, roughly 91% of them singletons. Together, the top ten hold 5.5% to 7% of the sample.

The sample taken for sequencing was peripheral blood. This clonotype originated in a human donor in a cohort sampled during active COVID-19. The chain is assembled from TRBV5-1 and TRBJ1-4; 9 bases in between match TRBD1. The sequenced DNA is TGCGCCAGCAGCCGGGACAGGGATTATGAAAAACTGTTTTTT. This is translated as CASSRDRDYEKLFF.